Listed below are T cell receptor beta chains from one sample, sequenced in a study of blood T cell repertoires in COVID-19. The protocol was immunoSEQ multiplex PCR, while the TCRdb copy is restricted to in-frame clones and leaves out a portion. This table holds about 260,000 clones, around 84% found once. The sequencing input was peripheral blood. The receptors shown here come from a man in his sixties with acute or convalescent COVID-19. CDR3s include the opening cysteine and the closing phenylalanine or tryptophan. D genes are given only for firm matches. For some rows the clone size is stated as once, few or many, or as a class when expanded; others skip it.

>TRBD1|TRBJ1-4|-|TRBV9
CASSVGDRGNEKLFF
TGTGCCAGCAGCGTAGGGGACAGGGGGAATGAAAAACTGTTTTTT
>TRBD2|TRBJ2-1|-|TRBV6-5
CASSYSGTSGGNRFF
TGTGCCAGCAGTTACTCGGGGACTAGCGGGGGGAATCGGTTCTTC
>-|TRBJ2-1|-|TRBV3-1/TRBV3-2
CASSQDGKQFF
TGTGCCAGCAGCCAAGACGGGAAGCAGTTCTTC
>-|TRBJ2-7|-|TRBV28
CASSKTSPEQYF
TGTGCCAGCAGCAAGACTAGTCCCGAGCAGTACTTC
>-|TRBJ2-7|-|TRBV3-1/TRBV3-2
CASTQLNRDRNYEQYF
TGTGCCAGCACCCAACTTAACAGGGATAGGAACTACGAGCAGTACTTC
>TRBD2|TRBJ2-1|-|TRBV3-1/TRBV3-2
CASGSGRYNEQFF
TGTGCCAGCGGCAGCGGGAGATACAATGAGCAGTTCTTC
>-|TRBJ1-1|-|TRBV5-1
CASSPTGGAKTEAFF
TGCGCCAGCAGCCCGACTGGGGGGGCTAAGACTGAAGCTTTCTTT
>TRBD2|TRBJ2-7|-|TRBV4-2
CASSQDGGGTSYEQYF
TGTGCCAGCAGCCAAGATGGGGGGGGGACCTCCTACGAGCAGTACTTC
>-|TRBJ2-7|-|TRBV5-1
CASSLVTSSYEQYF
TGCGCCAGCAGCTTGGTAACTAGCTCCTACGAGCAGTACTTC
>-|TRBJ1-4|-|TRBV28
CASTRTWDREKLFF
TGTGCCAGCACTCGGACATGGGATCGAGAAAAACTGTTTTTT
>-|TRBJ2-1|-|TRBV12-5
CASGLVRQGSYNEQFF
TGTGCTAGTGGTTTGGTTAGGCAGGGATCCTACAATGAGCAGTTCTTC
>TRBD2|TRBJ2-1|-|TRBV7-8
CASSLGPAGGNNEQFF
TGTGCCAGCAGCTTAGGGCCCGCGGGAGGGAACAATGAGCAGTTCTTC
>-|TRBJ2-2|-|TRBV19
CATPTENTGELFF
TGTGCCACCCCGACAGAGAACACCGGGGAGCTGTTTTTT
>-|TRBJ1-2|few|TRBV19
CASSIAGLANYGYTF
TGTGCCAGTAGTATAGCAGGATTAGCTAACTATGGCTACACCTTC
>TRBD1|TRBJ1-5|-|TRBV4-2
CASSQTDRVSNQPQHF
TGTGCCAGCAGCCAGACGGACAGGGTTAGCAATCAGCCCCAGCATTTT
>TRBD2|TRBJ2-7|few|TRBV28
CASRTSGSSYEQYF
TGTGCCAGCAGGACTAGCGGGAGCTCCTACGAGCAGTACTTC
>-|TRBJ2-1|-|TRBV18
CASSPGQLNEQFF
TGTGCCAGCTCACCAGGACAGTTGAATGAGCAGTTCTTC
>-|TRBJ1-6|-|TRBV2
CATSFQGSSYNSPLHF
TGTGCCACCTCATTTCAGGGCAGCTCCTATAATTCACCCCTCCACTTT
>TRBD2|TRBJ2-1|-|TRBV4-2
CASSQVGLAGSYNEQFF
TGTGCCAGCAGCCAAGTAGGGCTAGCGGGTTCTTACAATGAGCAGTTCTTC
>-|TRBJ2-3|-|TRBV30
CALGGDPDTQYF
TGTGCCCTAGGGGGGGACCCAGATACGCAGTATTTT
>TRBD1|TRBJ1-1|-|TRBV5-8
CASNPGQGWTEAFF
TGTGCCAGCAACCCGGGACAGGGATGGACTGAAGCTTTCTTT
>TRBD1|TRBJ1-2|-|TRBV10-3
CAIKRGQDNNYGYTF
TGTGCCATCAAGAGAGGACAGGACAATAACTATGGCTACACCTTC
>TRBD1|TRBJ1-6|once|TRBV25-1
CASSAPTGGNSPLHF
TGTGCCAGCAGCGCCCCGACAGGGGGCAATTCACCCCTCCACTTT
>TRBD1|TRBJ1-2|-|TRBV7-9
CASSLDRLFGYTF
TGTGCCAGCAGCTTGGACAGGTTGTTTGGCTACACCTTC
>TRBD1|TRBJ2-2|few|TRBV6-5
CASTRQGATGELFF
TGTGCCAGCACCCGACAGGGGGCGACCGGGGAGCTGTTTTTT
>TRBD2|TRBJ2-2|-|TRBV5-1
CASSLKRDYLANTGELFF
TGCGCCAGCAGCTTGAAGAGGGACTACCTTGCGAACACCGGGGAGCTGTTTTTT
>-|TRBJ2-2|-|TRBV5-6
CASRRRAQGTGELFF
TGTGCCAGCAGAAGAAGGGCACAGGGAACCGGGGAGCTGTTTTTT
>-|TRBJ2-3|-|TRBV6-2/TRBV6-3
CASSFSRPDTQYF
TGTGCCAGCAGTTTTTCTAGACCAGATACGCAGTATTTT
>-|TRBJ2-3|-|TRBV10-3
CAISAPGVGTDTQYF
TGTGCCATCAGTGCCCCAGGGGTAGGCACAGATACGCAGTATTTT